This TCR beta chain appears in the sequencing data of a study of T cells after yellow fever vaccination. CDR3 length: 15 amino acids. Germline V gives CDR1 KGHSH, CDR2 LQKENI. The ends were cut back, 5 bases at V and 9 bases at J, with 20 bases in the middle. TCRdb fed the 5' RACE reads into MiXCR, producing one record per CDR3 protein. Of some 550,000 distinct CDR3 sequences listed, under 25% are singletons. Specimen: PBMCs, collected 15 days after the yellow fever booster vaccination. The origin of this receptor is a man aged 25-45 years who received the YFV17D yellow fever vaccine. This sequence joins TRBV18 and TRBJ2-4, with D tentatively TRBD2 (6 bases). The CDR3 spells CASSLPLPAGGIQYF. Written as DNA, the CDR3 is TGTGCCAGCTCATTACCTTTACCAGCCGGGGGCATTCAGTACTTC.